This paragraph reports one T cell receptor beta chain. Its antigen is undetermined. Data came from immunoSEQ multiplex PCR; TCRdb stores just in-frame clones and leaves some out. The sample records 90,000 to 130,000 clones, roughly 90% being singletons. The data belong to a study of T cell responses to AZD1222 COVID-19 vaccine. Regarding the study as a whole: Dominant CD4 TCR responses targeted spike regions 160-218 and 743-854. Repertoires were collected only later (after the peak T cell response had occurred). Unmutated variant regions are reportedly the target of nearly half of TCRs that are spike-specific.

The sequence was obtained from an adult in good health. Sequenced here: peripheral blood, sampled on day 0 of AZD1222 vaccination.

CDR3 nucleotides: TGCAGCGTCGCGAGACAATCGGCAGATACGCAGTATTTT. This codes for CSVARQSADTQYF. The rearrangement uses TRBV29-1 and TRBJ2-3; D gene uncertain. V was cut by 6 bases and J by 4 bases, with 14 bases left in between. In germline, CDR1 is SQVTM, CDR2 ANQGSEA. The CDR3 is made up of 13 amino acids.